This TCR beta chain comes out of a study of Ad26.COV2.S vaccination and SARS-CoV-2 variants. Study-wide results and caveats: Vaccine recipients had higher spike-specific TCR breadth than placebo recipients. With respect to non-spike TCR breadth, vaccine and placebo recipients were similar.

Per germline, CDR1 MNHEY and CDR2 SVGAGI. Trimming pared 0 bases from V and 7 bases from J, leaving 12 bases between. The CDR3 has 15 amino acids. The treatment is: roughly 19 received Ad26.COV2.S at low or high dose, single or two shots; about 5 received placebo; per-sample allocation not given. Material that was analyzed had been drawn on day 63 after the first vaccine or placebo injection. In regard to this clone: Its antigen is not known.

Sequenced by immunoSEQ multiplex PCR; TCRdb stores in-frame clones only, minus some. The table has more than 400,000 clones, 90% seen once. The sample here was peripheral blood, taken in a trial of Ad26.COV2.S vaccine versus placebo. The receptor's source is a person between 18 and 60 years old who received the Ad26.COV2.S COVID-19 vaccine or a placebo. The chain combines TRBV6-5 with TRBJ2-2; no clear D. The CDR3 region is CASSYSSGPGGELFF. CDR3 nucleotides: TGTGCCAGCAGTTACTCGTCCGGGCCTGGCGGGGAGCTGTTTTTT.